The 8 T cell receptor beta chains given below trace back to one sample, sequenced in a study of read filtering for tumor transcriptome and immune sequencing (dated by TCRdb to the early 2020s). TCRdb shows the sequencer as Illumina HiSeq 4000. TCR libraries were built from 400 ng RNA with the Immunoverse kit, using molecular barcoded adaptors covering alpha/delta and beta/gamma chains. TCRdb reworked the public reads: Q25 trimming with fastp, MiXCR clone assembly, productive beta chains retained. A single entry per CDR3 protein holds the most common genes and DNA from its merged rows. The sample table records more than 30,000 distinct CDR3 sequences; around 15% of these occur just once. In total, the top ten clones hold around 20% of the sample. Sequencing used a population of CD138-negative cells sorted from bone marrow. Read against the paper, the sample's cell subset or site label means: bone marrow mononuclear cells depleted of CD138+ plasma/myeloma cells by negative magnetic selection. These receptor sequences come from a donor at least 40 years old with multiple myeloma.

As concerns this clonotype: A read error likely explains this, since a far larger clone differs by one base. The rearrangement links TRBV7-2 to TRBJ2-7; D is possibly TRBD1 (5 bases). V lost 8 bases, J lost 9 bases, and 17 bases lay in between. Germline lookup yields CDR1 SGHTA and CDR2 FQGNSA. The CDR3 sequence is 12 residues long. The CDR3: CASGLQGSVQYF. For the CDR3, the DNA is TGTGCCAGCGGCCTCCAGGGTTCTGTGCAGTACTTC. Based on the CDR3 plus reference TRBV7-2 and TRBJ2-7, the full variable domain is GAGVSQSPSNKVTEKGKDVELRCDPISGHTALYWYRQSLGQGLEFLIYFQGNSAPDKSGLPSDRFSAERTGGSVSTLTIQRTQQEDSAVYLCASGLQGSVQYFGPGTRLTVT.

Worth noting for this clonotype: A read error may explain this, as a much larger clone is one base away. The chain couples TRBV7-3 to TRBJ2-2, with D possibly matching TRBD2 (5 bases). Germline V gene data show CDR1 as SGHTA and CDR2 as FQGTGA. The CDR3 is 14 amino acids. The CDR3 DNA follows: TGTGCCAGCAGGAAGCTTGAGAACACCGGGGAGCCGTTTTTT. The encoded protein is CASRKLENTGEPFF.

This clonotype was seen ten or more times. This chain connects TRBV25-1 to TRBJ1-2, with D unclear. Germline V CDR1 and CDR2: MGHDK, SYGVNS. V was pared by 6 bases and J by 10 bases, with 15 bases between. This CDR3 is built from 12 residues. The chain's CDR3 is CASSGLVSDYTF. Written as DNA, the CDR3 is TGTGCCAGCAGCGGTCTGGTTTCTGACTACACCTTC.

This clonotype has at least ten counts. The CDR3 protein is CASSPKDKTFSGANVLTF. The CDR3 DNA follows: TGTGCCAGCAGCCCGAAGGACAAAACCTTCTCTGGGGCCAACGTCCTGACTTTC. The chain employs TRBV7-3 and TRBJ2-6, with a weak D call TRBD1 (5 bases). Trimming shortened V by 5 bases and J by 0 bases, and 17 bases separated the two germline ends. CDR3 length: 18 residues. Germline values: CDR1 SGHTA, CDR2 FQGTGA.

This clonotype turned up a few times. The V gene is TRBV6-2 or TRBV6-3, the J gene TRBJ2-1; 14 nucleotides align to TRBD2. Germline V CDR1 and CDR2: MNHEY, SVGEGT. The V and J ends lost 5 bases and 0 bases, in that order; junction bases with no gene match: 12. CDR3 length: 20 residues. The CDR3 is CASSPYATSGGANSYNEQFF. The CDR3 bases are TGTGCCAGCAGTCCCTACGCGACTAGCGGGGGGGCCAACTCCTACAATGAGCAGTTCTTC.

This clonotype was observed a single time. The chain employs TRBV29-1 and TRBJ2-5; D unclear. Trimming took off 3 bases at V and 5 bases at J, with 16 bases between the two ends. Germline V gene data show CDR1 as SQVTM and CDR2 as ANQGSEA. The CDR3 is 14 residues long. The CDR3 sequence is CSVDSPGASETQYF. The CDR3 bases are TGCAGCGTTGACTCCCCGGGCGCCTCGGAGACCCAGTACTTC.

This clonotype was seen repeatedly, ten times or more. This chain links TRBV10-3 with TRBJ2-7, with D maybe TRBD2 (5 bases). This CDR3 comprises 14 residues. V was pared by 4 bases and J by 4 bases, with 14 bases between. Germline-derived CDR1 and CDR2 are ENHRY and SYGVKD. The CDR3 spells CAISGAPGGYEQYF. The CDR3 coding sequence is TGTGCCATCAGTGGAGCTCCAGGAGGATACGAGCAGTACTTC.

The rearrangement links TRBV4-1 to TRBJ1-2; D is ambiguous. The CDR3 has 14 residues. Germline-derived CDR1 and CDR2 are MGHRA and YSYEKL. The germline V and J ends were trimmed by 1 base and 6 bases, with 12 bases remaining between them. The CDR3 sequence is CASSQASQEHGYTF. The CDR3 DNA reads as TGCGCCAGCAGCCAAGCCTCGCAGGAGCATGGCTACACCTTC.